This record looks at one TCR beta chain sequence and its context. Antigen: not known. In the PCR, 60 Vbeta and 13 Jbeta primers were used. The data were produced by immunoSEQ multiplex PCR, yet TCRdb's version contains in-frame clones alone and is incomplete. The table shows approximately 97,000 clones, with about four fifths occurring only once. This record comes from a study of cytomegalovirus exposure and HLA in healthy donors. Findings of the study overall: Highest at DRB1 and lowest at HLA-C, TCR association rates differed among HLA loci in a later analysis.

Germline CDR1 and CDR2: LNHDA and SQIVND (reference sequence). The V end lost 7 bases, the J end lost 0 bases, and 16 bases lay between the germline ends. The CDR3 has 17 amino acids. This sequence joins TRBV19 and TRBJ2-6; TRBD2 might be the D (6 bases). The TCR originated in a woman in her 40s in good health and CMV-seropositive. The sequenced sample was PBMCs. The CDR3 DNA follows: TGTGCCAGTATTATTAGCGGCAAAAGCTCTGGGGCCAACGTCCTGACTTTC. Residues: CASIISGKSSGANVLTF. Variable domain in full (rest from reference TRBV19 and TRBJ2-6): DGGITQSPKYLFRKEGQNVTLSCEQNLNHDAMYWYRQDPGQGLRLIYYSQIVNDFQKGDIAEGYSVSREKKESFPLTVTSAQKNPTAFYLCASIISGKSSGANVLTFGAGSRLTVL.